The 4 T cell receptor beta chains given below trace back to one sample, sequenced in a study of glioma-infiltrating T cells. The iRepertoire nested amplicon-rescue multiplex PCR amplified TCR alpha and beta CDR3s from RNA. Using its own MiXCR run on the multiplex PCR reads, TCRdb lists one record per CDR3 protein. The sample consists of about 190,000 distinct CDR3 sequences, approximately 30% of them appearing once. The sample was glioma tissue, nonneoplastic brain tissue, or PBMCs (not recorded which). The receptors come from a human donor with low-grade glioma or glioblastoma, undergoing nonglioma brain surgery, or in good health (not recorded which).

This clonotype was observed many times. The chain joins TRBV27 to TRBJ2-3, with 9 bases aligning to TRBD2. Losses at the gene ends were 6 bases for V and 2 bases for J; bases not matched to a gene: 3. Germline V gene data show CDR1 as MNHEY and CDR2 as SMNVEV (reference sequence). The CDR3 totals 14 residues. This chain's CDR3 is CASRLAGPTDTQYF. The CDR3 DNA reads TGTGCCAGCAGGCTAGCGGGGCCCACAGATACGCAGTATTTT.

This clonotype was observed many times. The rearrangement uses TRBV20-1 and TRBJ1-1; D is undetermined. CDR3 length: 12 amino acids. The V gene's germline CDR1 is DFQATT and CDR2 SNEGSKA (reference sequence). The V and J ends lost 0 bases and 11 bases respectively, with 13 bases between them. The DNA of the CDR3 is TGCAGTGCTAGAGAGGGGTTGAGTCGGGCTTTCTTT. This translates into CSAREGLSRAFF.

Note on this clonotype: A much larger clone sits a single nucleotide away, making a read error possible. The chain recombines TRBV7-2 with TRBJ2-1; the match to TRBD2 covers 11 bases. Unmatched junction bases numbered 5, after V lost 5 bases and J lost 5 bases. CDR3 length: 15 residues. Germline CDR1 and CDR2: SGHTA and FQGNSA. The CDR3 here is CASSQTSGTHNEQFF. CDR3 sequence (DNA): TGTGCCAGCAGCCAGACTAGCGGGACGCACAATGAGCAGTTCTTC.

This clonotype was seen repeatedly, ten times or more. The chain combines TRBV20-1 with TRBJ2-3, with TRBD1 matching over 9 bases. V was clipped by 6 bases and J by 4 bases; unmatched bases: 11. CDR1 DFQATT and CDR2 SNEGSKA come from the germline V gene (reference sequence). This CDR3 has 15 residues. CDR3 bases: TGCAGTGCGACTCCGGACAGGGGCCTCGCAGATACGCAGTATTTT. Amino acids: CSATPDRGLADTQYF.